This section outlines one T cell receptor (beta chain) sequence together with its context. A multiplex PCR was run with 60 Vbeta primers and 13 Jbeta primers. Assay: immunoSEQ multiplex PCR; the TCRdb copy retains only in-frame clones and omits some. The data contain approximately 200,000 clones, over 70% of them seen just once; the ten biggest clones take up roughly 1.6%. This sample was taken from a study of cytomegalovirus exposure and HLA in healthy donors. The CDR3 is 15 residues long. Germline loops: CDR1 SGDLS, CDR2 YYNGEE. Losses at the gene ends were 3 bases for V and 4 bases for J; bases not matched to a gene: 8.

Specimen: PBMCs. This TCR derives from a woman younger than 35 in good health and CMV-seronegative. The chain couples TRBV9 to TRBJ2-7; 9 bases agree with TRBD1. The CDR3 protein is CASSAGTGIFYEQYF. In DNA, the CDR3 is TGTGCCAGCAGCGCCGGGACAGGGATTTTTTACGAGCAGTACTTC.